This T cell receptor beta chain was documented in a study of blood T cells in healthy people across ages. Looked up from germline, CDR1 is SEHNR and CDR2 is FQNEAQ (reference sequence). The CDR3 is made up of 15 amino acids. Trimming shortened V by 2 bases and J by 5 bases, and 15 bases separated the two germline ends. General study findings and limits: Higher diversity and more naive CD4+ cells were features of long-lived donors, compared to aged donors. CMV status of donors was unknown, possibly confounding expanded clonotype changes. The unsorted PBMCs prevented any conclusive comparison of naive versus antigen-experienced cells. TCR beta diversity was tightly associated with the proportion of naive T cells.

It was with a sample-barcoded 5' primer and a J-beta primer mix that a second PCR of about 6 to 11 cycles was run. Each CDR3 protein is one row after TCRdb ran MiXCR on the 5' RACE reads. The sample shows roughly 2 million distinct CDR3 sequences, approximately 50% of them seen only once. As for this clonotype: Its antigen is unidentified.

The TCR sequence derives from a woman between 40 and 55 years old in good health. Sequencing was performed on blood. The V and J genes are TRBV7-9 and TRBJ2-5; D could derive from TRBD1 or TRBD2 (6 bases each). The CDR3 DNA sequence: TGTGCCAGCAGCTTACTGGGGGGCCCGGATGAGACCCAGTACTTC. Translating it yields CASSLLGGPDETQYF.